This entry lists 25 T cell receptor beta chains sequenced from one sample in a study of circulating and synovial CD4+ cells in juvenile arthritis. Measured with immunoSEQ multiplex PCR; TCRdb has only the in-frame clones, and not every one. Seen here are approximately 31,000 clones, nearly 95% observed once, and the top ten hold approximately 0.68%. Material: CD4+ T cells from blood. Every receptor here comes from a human donor with juvenile idiopathic arthritis.

This clone showed up just once. CDR3 in amino acids: CSVDLGLTFYNEQFF. DNA of the CDR3: TGCAGCGTTGATTTAGGACTAACCTTCTACAATGAGCAGTTCTTC. The rearrangement joins TRBV29-1 to TRBJ2-1; tentatively, D is TRBD2 (6 bases). CDR3 length: 15 amino acids. The germline V gene encodes CDR1 SQVTM and CDR2 ANQGSEA. Deletions cut 3 bases from V and 3 bases from J, with 15 bases between.

This chain uses TRBV5-5 with TRBJ1-2; TRBD1 agrees at 7 bases. The trim removed 4 bases at V and 3 bases at J, leaving 15 bases unmatched. Germline V lookup: CDR1 SGHKS, CDR2 YYEKEE (reference sequence). This CDR3 region has 17 residues. The CDR3 here is CASSTYRQGRIDYGYTF. CDR3 bases: TGTGCCAGCAGCACCTATAGACAGGGTAGAATTGACTATGGCTACACCTTC.

The gene calls are TRBV2 and TRBJ2-4; weak D call: TRBD2 (5 bases). Trimming took 7 bases from V and 0 from J, leaving 10 bases between them. The CDR3 is 14 amino acids. Germline V lookup: CDR1 SNHLY, CDR2 FYNNEI. DNA of the CDR3: TGTGCCAGCATCGGACTTCTAGCCAAAAACATTCAGTACTTC. This codes for CASIGLLAKNIQYF.

The chain carries TRBV11-3 and TRBJ2-2; 8 nucleotides agree with TRBD1. This CDR3 is built from 14 residues. CDR1 is SGHNT, CDR2 YENEEA, per germline. Trimming removed 5 bases from V and 7 bases from J; junction bases left unmatched: 6. The CDR3 DNA follows: TGTGCCAGCAGCCCAGGGGGCGCCGGCGGGGAGCTGTTTTTT. It encodes CASSPGGAGGELFF.

This chain links TRBV19 with TRBJ1-2, with TRBD1 matching 12 bases. This CDR3 is built from 15 residues. The germline gives CDR1 LNHDA, CDR2 SQIVND (reference sequence). V lost 7 bases, J lost 4 bases, and 7 bases stayed unmatched. The chain's CDR3 is CASTLGQGAIYGYTF. CDR3 sequence (DNA): TGTGCCAGTACTCTGGGACAGGGGGCTATCTATGGCTACACCTTC.

This rearrangement joins TRBV27 to TRBJ1-2, with D perhaps matching TRBD1 (6 bases). Germline V gives CDR1 MNHEY, CDR2 SMNVEV (reference sequence). Trimming took off 1 base at V and 0 bases at J, with 12 bases between the two ends. CDR3 length: 16 residues. The CDR3 nucleotides are TGTGCCAGCAGTTTATTTGGGACACGAGCTAACTATGGCTACACCTTC. This sequence encodes CASSLFGTRANYGYTF.

J is TRBJ1-3 and V is TRBV5-6; weak D call: TRBD1 (5 bases). CDR3 size: 14 residues. The germline V and J ends were trimmed by 3 bases and 2 bases, with 9 bases remaining between them. Germline lookup yields CDR1 SGHDT and CDR2 YYEEEE. The CDR3 loop reads CASSWRRAGNTIYF. The CDR3 region has the DNA TGTGCCAGCAGCTGGCGCAGGGCTGGAAACACCATATATTTT.

V is TRBV7-9 and J is TRBJ2-5; D perhaps matches TRBD1 (6 bases). This CDR3 has 14 residues. With 4 bases removed from V and 5 bases from J, the gap between germline ends came to 14 bases. The germline V gene encodes CDR1 SEHNR and CDR2 FQNEAQ (reference sequence). The CDR3 DNA sequence: TGTGCCAGCAGCTCCCCGACAGGATTGGAGACCCAGTACTTC. This codes for CASSSPTGLETQYF.

This chain uses TRBV5-4 with TRBJ2-3, with D maybe TRBD1 (5 bases). The CDR3 loop spans 15 amino acids. Trimming removed 1 base at V and 2 bases at J, with 11 bases between. Looked up from germline, CDR1 is SGHNT and CDR2 is YYREEE (reference sequence). As DNA, the CDR3 is TGTGCCAGCAGCTTGAATGGACACTCCACAGATACGCAGTATTTT. Amino acid sequence: CASSLNGHSTDTQYF.

The chain has TRBV11-3 and TRBJ2-7, with D possibly being TRBD2 (6 bases). The germline V gene encodes CDR1 SGHNT and CDR2 YENEEA. The CDR3 length is 14 residues. Trimming took off 5 bases at V and 0 bases at J, with 11 bases between the two ends. The CDR3 nucleotides read TGTGCCAGCAGCCGTGGGGGGAACTCCTACGAGCAGTACTTC. Translated: CASSRGGNSYEQYF. Full variable domain (outside the CDR3, taken from reference TRBV11-3 and TRBJ2-7): EAGVVQSPRYKIIEKKQPVAFWCNPISGHNTLYWYLQNLGQGPELLIRYENEEAVDDSQLPKDRFSAERLKGVDSTLKIQPAELGDSAVYLCASSRGGNSYEQYFGPGTRLTVT.

The V gene is TRBV6-1, the J gene TRBJ2-3; 7 nucleotides line up with TRBD1. V trimming: 5 bases; J trimming: 0 bases; junction bases outside the gene matches: 5. Per germline, CDR1 MNHNS and CDR2 SASEGT. There are 15 residues in the CDR3. The DNA for the CDR3 is TGTGCCAGCAGTTTCCGGGACAGTAGCACAGATACGCAGTATTTT. Translated: CASSFRDSSTDTQYF.

This chain uses TRBV4-1 with TRBJ1-1; 9 positions match TRBD1. The length of the CDR3 is 17 residues. J gave up 2 bases and V 0 bases, and 7 bases lay outside the gene matches. Per the germline V gene, CDR1 is MGHRA and CDR2 is YSYEKL. The CDR3 nucleotides are TGCGCCAGCAGCCAAGATCAGGGACAGGGAATCAACACTGAAGCTTTCTTT. Its protein product is CASSQDQGQGINTEAFF.

The genes are TRBV6-5 and TRBJ2-7, with D perhaps matching TRBD1 (6 bases). V lost 5 bases and J lost 6, with 14 bases in between. This CDR3 comprises 13 residues. From germline, CDR1 is MNHEY and CDR2 SVGAGI. CDR3 residues: CASSRDRRGEQYF. In DNA form, the CDR3 reads TGTGCCAGCAGTCGCGACAGGCGTGGCGAGCAGTACTTC.

The chain combines TRBV30 with TRBJ1-1; TRBD1 matches 8 bases. With V trimmed by 3 bases and J by 2 bases, 5 bases remained unmatched. The CDR3 length is 14 residues. CDR1 is GTSNPN and CDR2 is SVGIG in the germline V gene (reference sequence). The CDR3 region has the DNA TGTGCCTGGAGATTTGGACAGGGTAACACTGAAGCTTTCTTT. This encodes CAWRFGQGNTEAFF.

The V and J genes are TRBV10-3 and TRBJ2-1; 9 bases fit TRBD2. This CDR3 is 14 amino acids long. CDR1 ENHRY and CDR2 SYGVKD come from the germline V gene. J lost 5 bases, V lost 8 bases, and 7 bases had no gene match. CDR3 in DNA: TGTGCCATCCAAGGGGGCGGGAGGGACAATGAGCAGTTCTTC. Protein product: CAIQGGGRDNEQFF.

The V gene is TRBV12-5, the J gene TRBJ2-2; TRBD2 matches 7 bases. This CDR3 region has 15 residues. J lost 5 bases, V lost 1 base, and 4 bases had no gene match. CDR1 and CDR2 (germline): LGHNT, FRNRAP. CDR3 amino acids: CASGLGEGLTGELFF. CDR3 DNA sequence: TGTGCTAGTGGTTTGGGGGAGGGCCTAACCGGGGAGCTGTTTTTT.

This chain uses TRBV7-3 with TRBJ2-1; 9 nucleotides line up with TRBD1. J gave up 1 base and V 5 bases, and 6 bases lay outside the gene matches. CDR1 is SGHTA and CDR2 is FQGTGA in the germline V gene. The CDR3 length is 16 residues. The CDR3 coding sequence is TGTGCCAGCAGCAGGGGACAGGGAATATCCTACAATGAGCAGTTCTTC. Translating it yields CASSRGQGISYNEQFF.

The V gene is TRBV25-1, the J gene TRBJ2-1; 8 bases match TRBD2. The CDR3 is made up of 16 amino acids. The junction had 8 bases not matched to a gene; V was cut back by 4 bases and J by 3 bases. The germline V gene encodes CDR1 MGHDK and CDR2 SYGVNS. The CDR3 DNA follows: TGTGCCAGCAGTGTAGCACCGGGAGGGTACTACAATGAGCAGTTCTTC. Protein product: CASSVAPGGYYNEQFF.

The chain is built from TRBV6-5 and TRBJ1-1; D remains ambiguous. Germline V gene sequence: CDR1 MNHEY, CDR2 SVGAGI. The CDR3 consists of 16 residues. V lost 2 bases, J lost 0 bases, and 13 bases lay in between. For the CDR3, the DNA is TGTGCCAGCAGTTACCCCTCGGTACTTTTGAACACTGAAGCTTTCTTT. Its protein is CASSYPSVLLNTEAFF.

The chain combines TRBV6-6 with TRBJ1-2; possible D gene TRBD1, 5 bases. The germline V gene has CDR1 MNHNY and CDR2 SVGAGI (reference sequence). CDR3 length equals 15 residues. Between the trimmed V and J ends, which lost 5 bases and 8 bases, there was a span of 21 bases. The CDR3 loop is CASSVQGNGFGGYTF. The CDR3 nucleotides are TGTGCCAGCAGTGTGCAGGGAAATGGTTTCGGGGGCTACACCTTC.

The chain combines TRBV5-1 with TRBJ1-2; 9 bases align to TRBD1. Unmatched junction bases numbered 2, after V lost 4 bases and J lost 4 bases. The CDR3 runs to 13 residues. Germline CDR1 reads SGHRS; CDR2 reads YFSETQ. CDR3 residues: CASSTGGAYGYTF. The CDR3 coding sequence is TGCGCCAGCAGCACAGGGGGCGCCTATGGCTACACCTTC.

The chain has TRBV19 and TRBJ2-5; TRBD1 matches at 8 bases. Germline values: CDR1 LNHDA, CDR2 SQIVND (reference sequence). The CDR3 contains 15 residues. Trimming removed 9 bases from V and 6 bases from J; junction bases left unmatched: 15. CDR3 sequence (DNA): TGTGCCAGCAAGGACAGGGCCGGGCAAGGGAAGACCCAGTACTTC. Translation gives CASKDRAGQGKTQYF.

The chain has TRBV10-1 and TRBJ2-7; 8 bases map to TRBD2. The V segment lost 4 bases and the J segment 0 bases; nucleotides outside the gene matches: 5. Germline V gives CDR1 WNHNN, CDR2 SYGVQD (reference sequence). The CDR3 spans 15 residues. The CDR3 DNA reads as TGCGCCAGCAGTGGGCGGGAGGACACCTCCTACGAGCAGTACTTC. Protein: CASSGREDTSYEQYF.

This clone was observed a single time. The rearrangement uses TRBV5-8 and TRBJ2-6, with TRBD1 matching 7 bases. There are 17 residues in the CDR3. The germline gives CDR1 SGHTS, CDR2 YDEGEE. Trimming cost V 4 bases and J 0 bases; bases outside gene matches: 7. In DNA, the CDR3 is TGTGCCAGCAGCCCCGGGACAGTATTCTCTGGGGCCAACGTCCTGACTTTC. Protein sequence: CASSPGTVFSGANVLTF.

The chain links TRBV7-6 to TRBJ2-7; D unclear. CDR3 size: 14 residues. The V gene lost 0 bases and the J gene lost 4 bases, with 10 bases spanning the gap. Germline CDR1 reads SGHVS; CDR2 reads FNYEAQ. The CDR3 sequence is CASSLAQSGYEQYF. For the CDR3, the DNA is TGTGCCAGCAGCTTAGCGCAGTCCGGGTACGAGCAGTACTTC. The whole variable domain, remainder taken from reference TRBV7-6 and TRBJ2-7, is GAGVSQSPRYKVTKRGQDVALRCDPISGHVSLYWYRQALGQGPEFLTYFNYEAQQDKSGLPNDRFSAERPEGSISTLTIQRTEQRDSAMYRCASSLAQSGYEQYFGPGTRLTVT.